This T cell receptor beta chain was identified in a study of T-cell memory formation after mild COVID-19. On the study more broadly: Each donor largely had its own TCR clusters. Study findings and constraints: Some SARS-CoV-2-responding clones were already detected in memory before infection. Shrinking CD4+ clones resided mostly in CM and EM, and CD8+ ones in EMRA.

This clonotype occurred a few times. The target antigen is unknown. TCRdb analysed the 5' RACE reads with MiXCR anew, one entry per CDR3 protein. The sample lists about 400,000 distinct CDR3 sequences, about 22% occurring once. The receptor was derived from an adult woman who had mild COVID-19 (a few samples of this study predate the infection). Cell type and time point are not known. The material sequenced was PBMCs or a T cell subset sorted from them (not recorded which).

The CDR3 is CASSGETSLQETQYF. The DNA of the CDR3 is TGTGCCAGCAGCGGTGAGACTAGCCTTCAAGAGACCCAGTACTTC. V usage is TRBV5-5 and J usage is TRBJ2-5, with 7 bases that match TRBD2. In germline, CDR1 is SGHKS, CDR2 YYEKEE (reference sequence). V trimming: 4 bases; J trimming: 2 bases; junction bases outside the gene matches: 8. There are 15 residues in the CDR3. Together with reference TRBV5-5 and TRBJ2-5, the CDR3 gives the full variable domain: DAGVTQSPTHLIKTRGQQVTLRCSPISGHKSVSWYQQVLGQGPQFIFQYYEKEERGRGNFPDRFSARQFPNYSSELNVNALLLGDSALYLCASSGETSLQETQYFGPGTRLLVL.